The next 32 T cell receptor beta chains were all read from a single sample in a study of tumor and adjacent non-tumor tissue in lung cancer. This sample's RNA came from whole unsorted tissue. The library came from three nested PCR rounds adapted from ARM-PCR protocols. TCRdb redid the calling of the multiplex PCR reads with MiXCR, one entry per CDR3 protein. Of around 210,000 distinct CDR3 sequences listed, 71% were seen once; the top ten hold around 25%. Sequencing was carried out using lung tumor tissue. The receptors stem from a man aged 60 to 75 with non-small cell lung cancer.

On this clonotype: No conserved phenylalanine or tryptophan is present at the end of the CDR3, so a read error is the likely explanation. The chain carries TRBV23-1 and TRBJ2-2; D is unclear. TRBV23-1 is an open reading frame whose function is uncertain. The CDR3 is 14 residues long. As DNA, the CDR3 is TGCGCCAGCAGTCGGCCGGCGAACACGGGGGAGCTGTTTCTT. It translates to CASSRPANTGELFL.

On this clonotype itself: This could be a read error, since a much larger clone is one nucleotide away. The chain employs TRBV5-4 and TRBJ2-3; no clear D gene. This CDR3 region has 14 residues. Germline V gene lookup returns CDR1 SGHNT and CDR2 YYREEE (reference sequence). With 1 base removed from V and 2 bases from J, the gap between germline ends came to 8 bases. DNA for the CDR3: TGTGCCAGCAGCTTGTGGACCACCACAGATACGCAGTATTTT. Its translation: CASSLWTTTDTQYF.

To note about this clonotype: This CDR3 fails to terminate in the conserved phenylalanine or tryptophan, so it likely reflects a read error. V is TRBV11-2 and J is TRBJ2-5, with a weak D call TRBD2 (6 bases). V lost 7 bases and J lost 4, with 13 bases in between. This CDR3 spans 13 amino acids. Germline CDR1 SGHAT, CDR2 FQNNGV. The CDR3 DNA is TGTGCCAGCACGCAGCGGGTGTTAGAGACCCAGTACCTC. The encoded protein is CASTQRVLETQYL.

The gene calls are TRBV20-1 and TRBJ2-2; TRBD1 aligns across 7 bases. Germline assignment: CDR1 DFQATT and CDR2 SNEGSKA (reference sequence). This CDR3 has 13 residues. With 6 bases clipped from V and 10 bases from J, the junction kept 11 bases outside the gene matches. DNA for the CDR3: TGCAGTGCAGCTAGGGGGCAGGGCGTGGAGCTGTTTTTT. It codes for CSAARGQGVELFF.

On this clonotype: This sequence may be a read error, since a much larger clone differs from it by one base. The chain has TRBV20-1 and TRBJ2-2; 8 nucleotides agree with TRBD2. In germline, CDR1 is DFQATT, CDR2 SNEGSKA (reference sequence). The V segment lost 8 bases and the J segment 6 bases; nucleotides outside the gene matches: 11. CDR3 length: 14 residues. CDR3 DNA sequence: TGCAGTACAAAACCGGGACTAGGCCCCGGGGAGCTGTTTTTT. This sequence encodes CSTKPGLGPGELFF.

As concerns this clonotype: A read error may explain this, as a much larger clone is one base away. The chain is built from TRBV28 and TRBJ1-2, with D possibly being TRBD1 (6 bases). Germline CDR1 MDHEN, CDR2 SYDVKM. The CDR3 is made up of 12 amino acids. The CDR3 here is CASSRKAGGYAF. In nucleotides, the CDR3 is TGTGCCAGCAGTAGGAAAGCGGGGGGCTACGCCTTC.

Points on this clonotype: Without the conserved terminal phenylalanine or tryptophan, this CDR3 likely stems from a read error. The chain recombines TRBV20-1 with TRBJ1-6; 9 bases fit TRBD1. Germline V gene sequence: CDR1 DFQATT, CDR2 SNEGSKA (reference sequence). With 5 bases clipped from V and 9 bases from J, the junction kept 8 bases outside the gene matches. The CDR3 totals 14 residues. The CDR3 loop is CSACRDREFSPLHL. In DNA form, the CDR3 reads TGCAGTGCTTGCCGGGACAGGGAGTTTTCACCCCTCCACCTT.

The table lists this clonotype with a count of one. V usage is TRBV6-2 or TRBV6-3 and J usage is TRBJ2-3; TRBD2 is a possible D gene (5 bases). The V end lost 5 bases, the J end lost 4 bases, and 19 bases lay between the germline ends. The CDR3 covers 16 residues. Per germline, CDR1 MNHEY and CDR2 SVGEGT. The chain's CDR3 is CASSQGLARGADTQYF. CDR3 DNA: TGTGCCAGCAGTCAAGGATTAGCGAGAGGCGCAGATACGCAGTATTTT.

Note on this clonotype: One junction end does not reproduce the germline sequence, and a read error may be involved. This chain joins TRBV29-1 and TRBJ2-3; D unresolved. The CDR3 extends over 10 amino acids. Per the germline V gene, CDR1 is SQVTM and CDR2 is ANQGSEA. CDR3 bases: TGCAGCGGTTCCACAGATACGCGGTATTTT. It is translated as CSGSTDTRYF.

A remark on this clonotype: A read error may explain this, as a much larger clone is one base away. This sequence joins TRBV11-2 and TRBJ1-1; no reliable D call. Germline V lookup: CDR1 SGHAT, CDR2 FQNNGV. The CDR3 has 15 amino acids. CDR3 protein: CASSTETSLNNEAFF. CDR3 DNA sequence: TGTGCCAGCAGCACCGAGACAAGCCTGAACAATGAAGCTTTCTTT.

Comment on this clonotype: Since the CDR3 does not end with the conserved phenylalanine or tryptophan, this likely comes from a read error. The chain uses TRBV6-1 and TRBJ2-7; no definite D call. This CDR3 is 13 amino acids long. CDR1 and CDR2 from the germline V gene are MNHNS and SASEGT. The CDR3 nucleotides read TGTGCCAACAGTGAAACCATGGCCTACGAGCAGTACTAC. It translates to CANSETMAYEQYY.

This chain connects TRBV28 to TRBJ2-3, with D tentatively TRBD1 (6 bases). With 8 bases removed from V and 15 bases from J, the gap between germline ends came to 15 bases. Germline assignment: CDR1 MDHEN and CDR2 SYDVKM. CDR3 length: 10 amino acids. The CDR3 DNA is TGTGCCAGCGCACAGGGCATGCAATATTTT. The encoded protein is CASAQGMQYF.

To note about this clonotype: Germline and junction disagree at one end, which may indicate a read error. The V call is TRBV20-1, the J call TRBJ2-7; 7 bases are a match to TRBD2. This CDR3 has 13 residues. Per the germline V gene, CDR1 is DFQATT and CDR2 is SNEGSKA (reference sequence). As DNA, the CDR3 is TGTAGTGCCTTCTTCGGGGGGACCTACGAGCAGTACTTC. It yields the protein CSAFFGGTYEQYF.

In this sample, this clonotype turned up once. The V and J genes are TRBV5-4 and TRBJ1-5; the D is unclear. The CDR3 length is 13 residues. The germline gives CDR1 SGHNT, CDR2 YYREEE (reference sequence). Deletions cut 0 bases from V and 7 bases from J, with 8 bases between. The CDR3 coding sequence is TGTGCCAGCAGCTTGGACGCCAAACAGCCCCAGCATTTT. Protein sequence: CASSLDAKQPQHF.

Concerning this clonotype itself: A much larger clone differs by one base, so this may be a read error. The genes are TRBV6-1 and TRBJ1-5; TRBD1 might be the D (6 bases). The CDR3 consists of 15 residues. Trimming left V 5 bases short and J 1 base short, with 12 bases between. In germline, CDR1 is MNHNS, CDR2 SASEGT. CDR3 region: CASSWLDRSNQPQHF. The CDR3 coding sequence is TGTGCCAGCAGTTGGTTGGACAGAAGCAATCAGCCCCAGCATTTT.

A single count supports this clonotype. The junction and the germline gene differ at one end; a read error may be behind it. The chain links TRBV29-1 to TRBJ1-2; D is perhaps TRBD1 (5 bases). The CDR3 loop spans 12 amino acids. Germline CDR1 and CDR2: SQVTM and ANQGSEA. This CDR3 is CSVQGDGYSYTF. The CDR3 DNA reads TGCAGCGTCCAAGGGGATGGCTATAGCTACACCTTC.

This clonotype was seen only once. The CDR3 end shows no conserved phenylalanine or tryptophan, and so a read error is likely. The chain has TRBV20-1 and TRBJ2-5, with a possible D match to TRBD2 (6 bases). V was clipped by 0 bases and J by 2 bases, with 13 bases between them. CDR3 size: 15 residues. CDR1 and CDR2 from the germline V gene are DFQATT and SNEGSKA (reference sequence). The CDR3: CSARERGGVQETQYL. The CDR3 DNA sequence: TGCAGTGCTAGAGAGCGGGGCGGGGTTCAAGAGACCCAGTACTTA.

Concerning this clonotype: This clone may be a read error of a much larger clone one base away. The rearrangement links TRBV4-3 to TRBJ2-1, with 8 bases that match TRBD2. The CDR3 contains 14 residues. CDR1 and CDR2 from the germline V gene are LGHNA and YSLEER. V shed 3 bases and J 8 bases; nucleotides not matched to a gene: 6. For the CDR3, the DNA is TGCGCCAGCAGCCATCCTAGCGGGTTCGATGAGCAGTTCTTC. This codes for CASSHPSGFDEQFF.

A word on this clonotype: This may stem from a read error, because a much larger clone lies one nucleotide away. In DNA form, the CDR3 reads TGTGCCAGCAGCATAGTCGCCGGGCCCACGAACTACAATGAGCAGTTCTTC. Encoded protein: CASSIVAGPTNYNEQFF. V usage is TRBV11-3 and J usage is TRBJ2-1; D gene uncertain. With 5 bases removed from V and 3 bases from J, the gap between germline ends came to 20 bases. The CDR3 loop spans 17 amino acids. Germline V gives CDR1 SGHNT, CDR2 YENEEA.

On this clonotype: The CDR3 does not end in the conserved phenylalanine or tryptophan, so this is likely a read error. The J gene is TRBJ1-1, the V gene TRBV19; TRBD1 aligns across 9 bases. Germline V gene data show CDR1 as LNHDA and CDR2 as SQIVND (reference sequence). CDR3 length: 15 residues. In DNA form, the CDR3 reads TGTGACAGTAGTATTGAGGGACAGGGTCAAACTGAAGCTTTCTAT. Translation gives CDSSIEGQGQTEAFY.

As to this clonotype: One end of the junction is discordant with germline, which a read error may explain. The chain carries TRBV20-1 and TRBJ2-5; 11 nucleotides line up with TRBD2. Germline loops: CDR1 DFQATT, CDR2 SNEGSKA (reference sequence). This CDR3 is built from 15 residues. The CDR3 region is CSARDLGLAEEIQYF. Written as DNA, the CDR3 is TGCAGTGCTAGAGATCTGGGACTAGCGGAAGAGATCCAGTACTTC.

The chain is built from TRBV12-3 or TRBV12-4 and TRBJ2-5; D is uncertain. This CDR3 has 14 residues. The germline V and J ends were trimmed by 6 bases and 5 bases, with 16 bases remaining between them. CDR3 bases: TGTGCCAGCAGCTTAAGCGTCCCTCTGGAGACCCAGTACTTC. It encodes CASSLSVPLETQYF.

As concerns this clonotype: A single base separates this from a much larger clone, so it may be a read error. This chain's CDR3 is CASSPYGGEGTGELFF. Written as DNA, the CDR3 is TGTGCCAGCTCACCATACGGCGGAGAGGGTACCGGGGAGCTGTTTTTT. The chain couples TRBV18 to TRBJ2-2; perhaps TRBD2 as D (5 bases). The V gene's germline CDR1 is KGHSH and CDR2 LQKENI. V shed 2 bases and J shed 5 bases, with 15 bases lying between them. This CDR3 contains 16 residues.

This clonotype was picked up one time. The chain carries TRBV11-2 and TRBJ1-2, with D maybe TRBD1 (6 bases). Per germline, CDR1 SGHAT and CDR2 FQNNGV. V lost 5 bases to trimming and J lost 6 bases, with 13 bases between them. The CDR3 has 13 amino acids. CDR3 in DNA: TGTGCCAGCAGCCTTAGTCAGGGGCATGGCTACACCTTC. It is translated as CASSLSQGHGYTF.

With regard to this clonotype: A much larger clone is a single base away; this may be a read error. The chain links TRBV20-1 to TRBJ2-1, with D perhaps being TRBD1 or TRBD2 (6 bases each). The CDR3 spans 16 residues. Looked up from germline, CDR1 is DFQATT and CDR2 is SNEGSKA (reference sequence). CDR3 nucleotide sequence: TGCAGTGCTAGAGGGGGGGACACTCCCTCCTACAATGAGCAGTCCTTC. Protein product: CSARGGDTPSYNEQSF.

Details on this clonotype: One end of the junction does not line up with germline, which may come from a read error. The CDR3 nucleotides are TGTGTCAGCAGCTTAGGGCCAGAAGAGACCCAGTACTTC. Its translation is CVSSLGPEETQYF. The V gene is TRBV13, the J gene TRBJ2-5; D remains ambiguous. Germline assignment: CDR1 PRHDT and CDR2 FYEKMQ (reference sequence). The CDR3 loop spans 13 amino acids.

This clonotype showed up just a few times. A much larger clone lies one base from this, so it may be a read error. V gene TRBV11-2 combines with J gene TRBJ2-6; D remains unclear. V gave up 7 bases and J gave up 3 bases, with 7 bases separating them. There are 13 residues in the CDR3. CDR1 and CDR2 (germline): SGHAT, FQNNGV. The CDR3 sequence is CASTPVGANVLTF. In DNA, the CDR3 is TGTGCCAGCACCCCGGTTGGGGCCAACGTCCTGACTTTC.

This clonotype was counted ten times or more. The chain has TRBV20-1 and TRBJ2-2, with a possible D match to TRBD1 (5 bases). The CDR3 extends over 16 amino acids. Germline-derived CDR1 and CDR2 are DFQATT and SNEGSKA (reference sequence). V lost 4 bases, J lost 2 bases, and 17 bases lay in between. CDR3 sequence (DNA): TGCAGTGCTAAAACCCCGACAGCTTTAAACACCGGGGAGCTGTTTTTT. Translated, it gives CSAKTPTALNTGELFF.

In the case of this clonotype: One end of the junction is discordant with germline, which a read error may explain. The V and J genes are TRBV5-4 and TRBJ1-1, with a possible D match to TRBD1 (5 bases). CDR1 is SGHNT and CDR2 is YYREEE in the germline V gene (reference sequence). This CDR3 is built from 14 residues. The CDR3 DNA reads TGTGCCAGCAACTTGGGGGGAGGGGACACTGAAGCTTTCTTT. This encodes CASNLGGGDTEAFF.

This clonotype was observed a handful of times. Just one base apart from a much larger clone, this may be a read error. The gene calls are TRBV6-2 or TRBV6-3 and TRBJ2-1; 7 bases are a match to TRBD2. The CDR3 sequence is 19 residues long. V lost 7 bases, J lost 0 bases, and 18 bases stayed unmatched. Germline assignment: CDR1 MNHEY and CDR2 SVGEGT. The CDR3 sequence is CASTQVGTNGLRSYNEQFF. CDR3 in DNA: TGTGCCAGCACTCAGGTCGGGACTAACGGGTTACGCTCCTACAATGAGCAGTTCTTC.

V is TRBV11-2 and J is TRBJ2-1, with 7 bases aligning to TRBD2. CDR1 is SGHAT, CDR2 FQNNGV, per germline. This CDR3 has 18 residues. V lost 1 base to trimming and J lost 3 bases; unmatched junction nucleotides: 12. The CDR3 here is CASSLGVTGGYYYNEQFF. Written as DNA, the CDR3 is TGTGCCAGCAGCTTAGGAGTAACGGGAGGTTACTACTACAATGAGCAGTTCTTC.

This clonotype came up a few times. V usage is TRBV5-6 and J usage is TRBJ2-1; TRBD2 matches at 10 bases. Germline CDR1 and CDR2: SGHDT and YYEEEE. J was trimmed by 10 bases and V by 0 bases; bases with no gene match: 10. There are 16 residues in the CDR3. The chain's CDR3 is CASSLAKREGGSEQFF. The CDR3 region has the DNA TGTGCCAGCAGCTTGGCCAAGCGGGAGGGTGGGAGCGAGCAGTTCTTC.